This TCR beta chain was documented in a study of blood T cell repertoires in COVID-19. As for the study in general: Specimens from acute and convalescent COVID-19 originated in the United States, Italy and Spain. Sources were T cells, B-cell-depleted T cells, or PBMCs; the material itself was cDNA or gDNA.

Germline CDR1 SGHRS, CDR2 YFSETQ. V was pared by 4 bases and J by 5 bases, with 5 bases of the junction left unmatched. This CDR3 is 14 amino acids long. In the authors' methods: Estimates of nucleated cell counts were drawn from the amplification of reference gene primers. Libraries were prepared by immunoSEQ multiplex PCR; TCRdb keeps only in-frame clonotypes and omits some of them. V and J calls and clone size follow that table, whereas D and trimming were derived from the DNA. Altogether approximately 190,000 clones are present, around nine tenths being singletons, with the ten largest covering 5% to 6.5%.

The genes are TRBV5-1 and TRBJ2-3; 9 nucleotides match TRBD2. The sequenced material came from peripheral blood. The source is a man between 35 and 55 years old with active or convalescent COVID-19. CDR3 nucleotides: TGCGCCAGCAGCCGCGGGGGGGCGCTAGATACGCAGTATTTT. Translation: CASSRGGALDTQYF.